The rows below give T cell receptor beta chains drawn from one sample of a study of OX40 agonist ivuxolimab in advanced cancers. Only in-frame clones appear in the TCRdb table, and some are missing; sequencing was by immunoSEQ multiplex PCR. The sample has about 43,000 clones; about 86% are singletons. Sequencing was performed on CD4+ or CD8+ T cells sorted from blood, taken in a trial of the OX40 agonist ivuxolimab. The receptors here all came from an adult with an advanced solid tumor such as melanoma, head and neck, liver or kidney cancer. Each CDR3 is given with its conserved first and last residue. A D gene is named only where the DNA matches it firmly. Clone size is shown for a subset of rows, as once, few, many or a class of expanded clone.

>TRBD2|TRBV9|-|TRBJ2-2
TGTGCCAGCAGCGTAGTGGCGGGAGGGCCCACCGGGGAGCTGTTTTTT
CASSVVAGGPTGELFF
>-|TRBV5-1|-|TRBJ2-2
TGCGCCAGCAGCTTAGAGGCGGAGAACACCGGGGAGCTGTTTTTT
CASSLEAENTGELFF
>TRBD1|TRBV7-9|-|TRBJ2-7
TGTGCCAGCAGTACCGGGACAGGGGGAGACGAGCAGTACTTC
CASSTGTGGDEQYF
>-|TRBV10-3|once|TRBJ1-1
TGTGCCACTCGGCCACGAGGGGAGAACACTGAAGCTTTCTTT
CATRPRGENTEAFF
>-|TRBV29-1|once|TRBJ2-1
TGCAGCGCCCCTAGCGCCGCCACGACCATAAATAAGCAGTTCTTC
CSAPSAATTINKQFF
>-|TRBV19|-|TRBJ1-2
TGTGCCAGTGAGGGCAGACTATCTAACTATGGCTACACCTTC
CASEGRLSNYGYTF
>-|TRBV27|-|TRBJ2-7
TGTGCCAGCAGTTGGTCCGGGAGTGCGTCCTACGAGCAGTACTTC
CASSWSGSASYEQYF
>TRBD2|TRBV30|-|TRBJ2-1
TGTGCCTGGAGTGCCCTAGGACTAGCGGCACACAATGAGCAGTTCTTC
CAWSALGLAAHNEQFF
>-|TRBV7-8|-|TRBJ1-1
TGTGCCAGCAGCCCGCTAAACACTGAAGCTTTCTTT
CASSPLNTEAFF
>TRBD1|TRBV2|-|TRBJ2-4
TGTGCCAGCAGTGGAGACAGGGCCTCAAACATTCAGTACTTC
CASSGDRASNIQYF
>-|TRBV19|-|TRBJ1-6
TGTGCCAGTAGACCCGGCGCAGGAGGGTCCTCACCCCTCCACTTT
CASRPGAGGSSPLHF
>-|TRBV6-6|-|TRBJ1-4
TGTGCCAGCAGTTTGGGTAATGAAAAACTGTTTTTT
CASSLGNEKLFF
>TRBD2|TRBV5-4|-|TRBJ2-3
TGTGCCAGCAGCCCCCGGACTAGCAAAGATACGCAGTATTTT
CASSPRTSKDTQYF
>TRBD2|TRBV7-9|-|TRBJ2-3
TGTGCCAGCAGCTTAACCGCGACTAGCGGGAGTAAAACAGATACGCAGTATTTT
CASSLTATSGSKTDTQYF
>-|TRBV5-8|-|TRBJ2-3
TGTGCCAGCATTAGGGGAACGACAGTCACAGATACGCAGTATTTT
CASIRGTTVTDTQYF
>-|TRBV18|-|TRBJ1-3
TGTGCCAGCTCACCATTCGGTAGTGACTCTGGAAACACCATATATTTT
CASSPFGSDSGNTIYF
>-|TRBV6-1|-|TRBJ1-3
TGTGCCAGCAGTGAATCAGGAAACACCATATATTTT
CASSESGNTIYF
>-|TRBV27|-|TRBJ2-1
TGTGCCACAGAGCCCTTGGTCGGGGCCGAGAAGGACAATGAGCAGTTCTTC
CATEPLVGAEKDNEQFF
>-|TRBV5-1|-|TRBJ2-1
TGCGCCAGCAGCTTGGGTTCCGGGGGCAACTACAATGAGCAGTTCTTC
CASSLGSGGNYNEQFF
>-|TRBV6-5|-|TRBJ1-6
TGTGCCAGCAGTCCCTCCGGGACGGATAATTCACCCCTCCACTTT
CASSPSGTDNSPLHF
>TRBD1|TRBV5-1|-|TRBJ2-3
TGCGCCAGCAGCTATACAGGGGACAATACGCAGTATTTT
CASSYTGDNTQYF
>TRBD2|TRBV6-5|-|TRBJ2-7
TGTGCCAGCAGTTACGGGACTAGCGGGGCCGAGCAGTACTTC
CASSYGTSGAEQYF
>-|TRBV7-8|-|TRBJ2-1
TGTGCCAACAGCTCGAGGATCAACCGGGCCTACAATGAGCAGTTCTTC
CANSSRINRAYNEQFF
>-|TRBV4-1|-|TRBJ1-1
TGTGCCAGCAGCCAAGGGGACCCGCCTTTCTTT
CASSQGDPPFF